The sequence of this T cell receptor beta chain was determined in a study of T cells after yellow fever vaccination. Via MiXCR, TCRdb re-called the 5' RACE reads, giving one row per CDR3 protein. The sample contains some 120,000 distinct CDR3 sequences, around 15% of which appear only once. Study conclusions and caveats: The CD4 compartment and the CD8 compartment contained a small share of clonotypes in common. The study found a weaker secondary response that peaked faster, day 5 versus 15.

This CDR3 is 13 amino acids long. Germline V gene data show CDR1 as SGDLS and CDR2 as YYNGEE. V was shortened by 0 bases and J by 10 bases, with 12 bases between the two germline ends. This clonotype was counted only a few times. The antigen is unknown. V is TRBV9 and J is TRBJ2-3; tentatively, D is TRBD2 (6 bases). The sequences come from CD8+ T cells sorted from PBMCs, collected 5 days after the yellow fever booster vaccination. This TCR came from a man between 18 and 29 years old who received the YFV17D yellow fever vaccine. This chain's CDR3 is CASSVGDFKPQYF. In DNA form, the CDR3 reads TGTGCCAGCAGCGTAGGGGACTTCAAACCGCAGTATTTT.